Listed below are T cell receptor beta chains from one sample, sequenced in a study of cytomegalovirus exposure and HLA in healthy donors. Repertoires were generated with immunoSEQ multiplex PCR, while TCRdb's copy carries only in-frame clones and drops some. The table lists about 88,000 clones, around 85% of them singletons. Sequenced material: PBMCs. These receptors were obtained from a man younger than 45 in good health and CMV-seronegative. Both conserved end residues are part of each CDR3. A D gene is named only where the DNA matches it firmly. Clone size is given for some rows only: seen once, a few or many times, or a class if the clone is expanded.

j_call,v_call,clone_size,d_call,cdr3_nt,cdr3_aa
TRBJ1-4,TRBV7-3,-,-,TGTGCCAGCAGCTTAACGGGCAGTGCTAATGAAAAACTGTTTTTT,CASSLTGSANEKLFF
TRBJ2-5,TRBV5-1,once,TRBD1,TGCGCCAGCAGCTTGGAGACAGGGGAAGAGACCCAGTACTTC,CASSLETGEETQYF
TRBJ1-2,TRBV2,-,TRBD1,TGTGCCAGCAGTGCCAGACAGGGAAACTATGGCTACACCTTC,CASSARQGNYGYTF
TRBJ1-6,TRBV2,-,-,TGTGCCAGCAGTGAGGACGGGGAGAACTCACCCCTCCACTTT,CASSEDGENSPLHF
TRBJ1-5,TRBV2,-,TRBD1,TGTGCCAGCAGTTTTCGAACGGACAGGGCGGATCAGCCCCAGCATTTT,CASSFRTDRADQPQHF
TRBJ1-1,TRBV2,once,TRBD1,TGTGCCAGCAGTAGGGGGCGGGGAGCCACTGAAGCTTTCTTT,CASSRGRGATEAFF
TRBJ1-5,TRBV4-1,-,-,TGCGCCAGCAGCCACCCCTCCAGCAATCAGCCCCAGCATTTT,CASSHPSSNQPQHF
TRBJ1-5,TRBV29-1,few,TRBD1,TGCAGTGAGGGGGACAGGGGGCCCAATCAGCCCCAGCATTTT,CSEGDRGPNQPQHF
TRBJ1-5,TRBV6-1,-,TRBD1,TGTGCCATCAGGACAGGGTTGAGCAATCAGCCCCAGCATTTT,CAIRTGLSNQPQHF
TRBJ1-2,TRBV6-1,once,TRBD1,TGTGCCATAACGGGGGTACAGGGGGCTTATGGCTACACCTTC,CAITGVQGAYGYTF
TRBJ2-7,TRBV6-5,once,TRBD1,TGTGCCAGCAGTTTTAGACAGGGGGGGGCTCGGCAGTACTTC,CASSFRQGGARQYF
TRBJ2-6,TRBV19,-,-,TGTGCCAGTAGTGTCCGTGTCGGGGGGGCCAACGTCCTGACTTTC,CASSVRVGGANVLTF
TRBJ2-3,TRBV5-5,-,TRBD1,TGTGCCAGCGCCTGGACAGGCCGCACAGATACGCAGTATTTT,CASAWTGRTDTQYF
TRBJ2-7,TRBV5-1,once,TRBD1,TGCGCCAGCAGCTCGGGACAGCCTGCCTACGAGCAGTACTTC,CASSSGQPAYEQYF
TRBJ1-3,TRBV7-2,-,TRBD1,TGTGCCAGCAGCTTAGCGCAGGGGGCTGGAAACACCATATATTTT,CASSLAQGAGNTIYF
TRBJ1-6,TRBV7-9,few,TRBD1,TGTGCCAGCAGCACAGGGACAGGAGGCTCACCCCTCCACTTT,CASSTGTGGSPLHF
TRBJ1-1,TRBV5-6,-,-,TGTGCCAGCAGCTGGTGGAGGGGCACTGAAGCTTTCTTT,CASSWWRGTEAFF
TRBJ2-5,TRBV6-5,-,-,TGTGCCAGCAGTTCAAACAGGGTGAAGACCCAGTACTTC,CASSSNRVKTQYF
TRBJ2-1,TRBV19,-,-,TGTGCCAGTAGTATTACGCAGGGGTTTAACAATGAGCAGTTCTTC,CASSITQGFNNEQFF
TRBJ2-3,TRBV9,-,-,TGTGCCAGCAGCTCCCTTTGGGGGGGCAAGACAGATACGCAGTATTTT,CASSSLWGGKTDTQYF
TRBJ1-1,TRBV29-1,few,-,TGCAGCGTCCTGACCCGGGGGAACACTGAAGCTTTCTTT,CSVLTRGNTEAFF
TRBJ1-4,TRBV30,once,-,TGTGCCTGGAGTCACCAGGGTCAATCCAAACTGTTTTTT,CAWSHQGQSKLFF
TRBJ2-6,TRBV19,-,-,TGTGCCAGTAGTGAAAGACAGGCATCCTCTGGGGCCAACGTCCTGACTTTC,CASSERQASSGANVLTF
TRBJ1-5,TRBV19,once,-,TGTGCCAGTAGGTGGGGGGGAATTGGCAATCAGCCCCAGCATTTT,CASRWGGIGNQPQHF
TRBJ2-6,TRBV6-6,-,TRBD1,TGTGCCAGCAGTAAACAGGGGGCTACTGGGGCCAACGTCCTGACTTTC,CASSKQGATGANVLTF
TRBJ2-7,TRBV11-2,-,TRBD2,TGTGCCAGCAGCCCGGGACTAGGTTACGAGCAGTACTTC,CASSPGLGYEQYF